This is a list of T cell receptor beta chains from one sample in a study of cytomegalovirus exposure and HLA in healthy donors. TCRdb's copy holds only in-frame clones and misses some; the assay was immunoSEQ multiplex PCR. The sample consists of 100,000 to 130,000 clones, around 76% of them appearing once. Sample: PBMCs. The receptor source for this set is a young man in good health and CMV-seronegative. The conserved cysteine and the conserved F or W are not part of the CDR3 here.

TRBV10-2,ASIGTGNSPLH
TRBV27,ASSFLPLWSSGNTIY
TRBV28,ALSPGVNTEAF
TRBV5-1,ASRSSYEQY
TRBV27,ASSPRTGLSGELF
TRBV5-4,ASRPTPGQENYGYT
TRBV27,ASSRGGGNNEQF
TRBV7-2,ASRSTSGSSYEQY
TRBV7-8,ASCRTSGTPYEQY
TRBV20-1,SATEGGYT
TRBV6-6,ASSQDSWTQY
TRBV4-3,ASSQVGGQGPYEQY
TRBV9,ASSVSGTTPTEKLF
TRBV18,ASRTSGGGEQY
TRBV5-1,ASSLAGNTGELF
TRBV7-2,ASSLGWGGPQPQH
TRBV5-1,ASSLAGRVLDEQF
TRBV9,ASTLLAGTDTQY
TRBV7-9,ASTRSQNTEAF
TRBV6-4,ASSDSLSTGQGASGANVLT
TRBV16,ASSERGGNTDTQY
TRBV14,ASSQLLAAATDTQY
TRBV14,ASSQGWIRSGRTYNEQF
TRBV19,ASKRDSNQPQH
TRBV7-9,ASSQDSYEQY
TRBV19,ASTPNPSGLGNQPQH
TRBV4-3,ASSQDPGLEDTQY
TRBV19,ASSRPGLNTEAF
TRBV5-1,ASSFSGGENTDTQY
TRBV2,ASSEDAGMGEQY
TRBV6-6,ASSYRGGSEAF
TRBV5-1,ASSLLPSSYEQY
TRBV4-3,ASSQDVTSGAINTGELF
TRBV11-2,ASAWTDRTYGYT
TRBV5-1,ASSVGLALQETQY
TRBV19,ASSSRTELNTEAF
TRBV11-2,ASSISMEYEQY
TRBV2,ASTKPTGGRAYEQY
TRBV5-4,ASSPLTSGNIQETQY
TRBV5-6,ASSTWDREDTEAF
TRBV9,ASSTPGTGNTIY
TRBV7-3,ASSFTRDRGTDSGANVLT
TRBV7-9,ASSLVHQGQETQY
TRBV5-1,ASSLGGVGVRETQY
TRBV6-1,ASRHGQGPYEQY
TRBV7-9,ASSSRQLHEQY
TRBV5-1,ASSPAGSNEQF
TRBV2,ASSVQGPREQY
TRBV6-6,ASRIGGLAGVYEQY
TRBV27,ASSFEAFNSPLH
TRBV4-3,ASSQDTANTEAF
TRBV28,ASGRGMNTEAF
TRBV4-2,ASSQDLTGGFLAF
TRBV2,ASSDPDRGLEQY
TRBV19,ASSMPSGGLLDTQY
TRBV5-5,ASSLDTLAYEQY
TRBV7-9,ASSLEQTEQY
TRBV6-5,ASSYIGTGAGNTIY
TRBV19,ASSIGQGIRETQY